The 21 T cell receptor beta chains below come from one sample, sequenced in a study of vaccination and CD4 T cells after COVID-19. With the Oncomine TCR Beta short-read assay, DNA from cultured CD4+ T cells was sequenced. TCRdb re-analysed the PCR reads in MiXCR, keeping a single row per CDR3 protein. The sample shows some 15,000 distinct CDR3 sequences, around 40% of them seen only once. These TCRs are of unknown antigen specificity. Treatment indicated: approximately 9-day PBMC culture with coronavirus spike peptide pools or control peptides (ViraFEST assay). Material for sequencing was cultured CD4+ T cells from blood. These TCRs come from a human donor with COVID-19.

The chain is built from TRBV5-4 and TRBJ1-2, with TRBD1 matching over 9 bases. The CDR3 has 15 amino acids. The V and J ends lost 0 bases and 4 bases, in that order; junction bases with no gene match: 4. Looked up from germline, CDR1 is SGHNT and CDR2 is YYREEE (reference sequence). CDR3 bases: TGTGCCAGCAGCTTGGTTGGACAGGGGCTCTATGGCTACACCTTC. This gives the protein CASSLVGQGLYGYTF. Together with reference TRBV5-4 and TRBJ1-2, the CDR3 gives the full variable domain: ETGVTQSPTHLIKTRGQQVTLRCSSQSGHNTVSWYQQALGQGPQFIFQYYREEENGRGNFPPRFSGLQFPNYSSELNVNALELDDSALYLCASSLVGQGLYGYTFGSGTRLTVV.

By share of the sample, this clonotype is medium-sized. The chain links TRBV2 to TRBJ1-1, with unresolved D. The CDR3 has 15 amino acids. Trimming took off 0 bases at V and 5 bases at J, with 13 bases between the two ends. Germline CDR1 is SNHLY and CDR2 is FYNNEI. The CDR3 is CASSEARGDGTEAFF. The DNA for the CDR3 is TGTGCCAGCAGTGAAGCTCGTGGGGATGGGACTGAAGCTTTCTTT.

The chain links TRBV28 to TRBJ2-3, with a weak D call TRBD2 (6 bases). Germline CDR1 is MDHEN and CDR2 is SYDVKM. Deletions cut 7 bases from V and 0 bases from J, with 17 bases between. The CDR3 extends over 16 amino acids. The CDR3 DNA reads TGTGCCAGCACCTCCTTTGCGGGGCCTAGCACAGATACGCAGTATTTT. Residues: CASTSFAGPSTDTQYF.

This rearrangement joins TRBV19 to TRBJ1-1; no reliable D call. Trimming removed 2 bases at V and 5 bases at J, with 12 bases between. Germline V gene lookup returns CDR1 LNHDA and CDR2 SQIVND (reference sequence). The CDR3 extends over 14 amino acids. CDR3 sequence: CASSITPGGTEAFF. CDR3 coding DNA: TGTGCCAGTAGTATAACCCCAGGAGGGACTGAAGCTTTCTTT. Based on the CDR3 plus reference TRBV19 and TRBJ1-1, the full variable domain is DGGITQSPKYLFRKEGQNVTLSCEQNLNHDAMYWYRQDPGQGLRLIYYSQIVNDFQKGDIAEGYSVSREKKESFPLTVTSAQKNPTAFYLCASSITPGGTEAFFGQGTRLTVV.

The V gene is TRBV27, the J gene TRBJ1-6, with TRBD1 identical over 9 bases. The length of the CDR3 is 16 residues. V lost 3 bases to trimming and J lost 8 bases; unmatched junction nucleotides: 8. CDR1 and CDR2 (germline): MNHEY, SMNVEV (reference sequence). CDR3 region: CASSFRRDRDHSPLHF. CDR3 nucleotides: TGTGCCAGCAGTTTCCGCCGGGACAGGGATCATTCACCCCTCCACTTT.

The chain recombines TRBV6-5 with TRBJ2-5; 10 positions agree with TRBD2. V was clipped by 0 bases and J by 2 bases; unmatched bases: 6. CDR1 MNHEY and CDR2 SVGAGI come from the germline V gene. The CDR3 contains 17 residues. DNA for the CDR3: TGTGCCAGCAGTTACTCTTCGGTAGCGGGGGGTCAAGAGACCCAGTACTTC. This gives the protein CASSYSSVAGGQETQYF.

This clonotype has only a few counts. The chain has TRBV11-2 and TRBJ2-7; 7 bases line up with TRBD1. In germline, CDR1 is SGHAT, CDR2 FQNNGV. V shed 6 bases, J shed 0 bases, and the junction held 8 bases outside the gene matches. This CDR3 region has 15 residues. The CDR3: CASRYRQGSSYEQYF. CDR3 in DNA: TGTGCCAGCAGATATAGACAGGGAAGCTCCTACGAGCAGTACTTC.

This clonotype was picked up a small number of times. V usage is TRBV27 and J usage is TRBJ1-6; D might be TRBD1 (6 bases). Germline assignment: CDR1 MNHEY and CDR2 SMNVEV (reference sequence). V was shortened by 3 bases and J by 6 bases, with 15 bases between the two germline ends. This CDR3 is 16 amino acids long. The CDR3 DNA sequence: TGTGCCAGCAGTTTTTTAGGGGGTAGGGGTAATTCACCCCTCCACTTT. Its protein is CASSFLGGRGNSPLHF.

This clonotype was detected a few times. This sequence joins TRBV7-8 and TRBJ2-5; D unresolved. The CDR3 loop spans 12 amino acids. Germline V gene sequence: CDR1 SGHVS, CDR2 FQNEAQ. The V and J ends lost 2 bases and 5 bases respectively, with 6 bases between them. CDR3 region: CASSLYGETQYF. Written as DNA, the CDR3 is TGTGCCAGCAGCTTATACGGGGAGACCCAGTACTTC.

The rearrangement links TRBV9 to TRBJ1-1; TRBD1 aligns across 11 bases. Germline V gene sequence: CDR1 SGDLS, CDR2 YYNGEE. CDR3 length equals 17 residues. V shed 4 bases and J 4 bases; nucleotides not matched to a gene: 12. The CDR3 sequence: CASSFRDRGRFGTEAFF. CDR3 bases: TGTGCCAGCAGCTTCCGGGACAGGGGGAGGTTCGGCACTGAAGCTTTCTTT.

The table lists this clonotype with a few counts. The J gene is TRBJ2-7, the V gene TRBV24-1, with D maybe TRBD2 (6 bases). Germline loops: CDR1 KGHDR, CDR2 SFDVKD. The V end lost 7 bases, the J end lost 2 bases, and 14 bases lay between the germline ends. The length of the CDR3 is 14 residues. The CDR3 coding sequence is TGTGCCACCAGCGCGGGGACGGGAACCTACGAGCAGTACTTC. Encoded protein: CATSAGTGTYEQYF.

V usage is TRBV15 and J usage is TRBJ1-1; a weak D match, TRBD1 (5 bases). Germline V CDR1 and CDR2: LNHNV, YYDKDF (reference sequence). The germline V and J ends were trimmed by 2 bases and 5 bases, with 12 bases remaining between them. This CDR3 spans 14 amino acids. CDR3 protein: CATSRPGLWTEAFF. For the CDR3, the DNA is TGTGCCACCAGCAGACCAGGGCTGTGGACTGAAGCTTTCTTT.

This clonotype was recorded a few times. The genes are TRBV20-1 and TRBJ1-1; 11 positions match TRBD1. V lost 3 bases and J lost 5; bases outside the gene matches: 2. The germline CDR1 and CDR2 sequences are DFQATT and SNEGSKA (reference sequence). This CDR3 region has 13 residues. CDR3 sequence: CSARDRGRTEAFF. The CDR3 region has the DNA TGCAGTGCTAGGGACAGGGGGCGGACTGAAGCTTTCTTT.

The chain is built from TRBV12-3 or TRBV12-4 and TRBJ2-6; the D is unclear. This CDR3 has 16 residues. The V end lost 0 bases, the J end lost 0 bases, and 6 bases lay between the germline ends. The CDR3 here is CASSLAGSSGANVLTF. The DNA for the CDR3 is TGTGCCAGCAGTTTAGCGGGAAGCTCTGGGGCCAACGTCCTGACTTTC.

The J gene is TRBJ2-2, the V gene TRBV7-2, with no clear D. The CDR3 runs to 12 residues. CDR1 SGHTA and CDR2 FQGNSA come from the germline V gene. V shed 7 bases and J shed 1 base, with 4 bases lying between them. CDR3 nucleotide sequence: TGTGCCAGCACGGAGAACACCGGGGAGCTGTTTTTT. Translated, it gives CASTENTGELFF. The whole variable domain, filled in from reference TRBV7-2 and TRBJ2-2, reads GAGVSQSPSNKVTEKGKDVELRCDPISGHTALYWYRQSLGQGLEFLIYFQGNSAPDKSGLPSDRFSAERTGGSVSTLTIQRTQQEDSAVYLCASTENTGELFFGEGSRLTVL.

This clonotype was detected once. The CDR3 DNA is TGTGCCAGCAGCGTAGGACAGCAAGAGACCCAGTACTTC. Amino acid sequence: CASSVGQQETQYF. J is TRBJ2-5 and V is TRBV9, with D possibly TRBD1 on 5 matching bases. Germline CDR1 SGDLS, CDR2 YYNGEE. The CDR3 has 13 amino acids. V gave up 0 bases and J gave up 2 bases, with 5 bases separating them.

In this sample, this clonotype turned up a few times. J is TRBJ1-2 and V is TRBV6-5; a possible D gene is TRBD1 (5 bases). Trimming stripped 2 bases from V and 7 bases from J, with 14 bases between. The CDR3 consists of 14 residues. CDR1 and CDR2 (germline): MNHEY, SVGAGI. The DNA of the CDR3 is TGTGCCAGCAGTTACGAGGGGTTAGCGGCTGGCTACACCTTC. Translating it yields CASSYEGLAAGYTF.

The gene calls are TRBV7-2 and TRBJ2-3; 9 nucleotides align to TRBD1. Germline loops: CDR1 SGHTA, CDR2 FQGNSA. The V and J ends lost 5 bases and 1 base, in that order; junction bases with no gene match: 10. This CDR3 is built from 17 residues. This CDR3 is CASSRGQGNFGTDTQYF. The DNA of the CDR3 is TGTGCCAGCAGCCGCGGACAGGGGAACTTCGGCACAGATACGCAGTATTTT.

In the case of this clonotype: At one boundary the junction diverges from the germline segment, which might be a read error. The V gene is TRBV10-1, the J gene TRBJ1-1; 8 bases line up with TRBD1. The CDR3 consists of 13 residues. Looked up from germline, CDR1 is WNHNN and CDR2 is SYGVQD (reference sequence). The CDR3 is CVSSEAGGSEAFF. Here the CDR3 DNA reads TGCGTCAGCAGTGAGGCAGGGGGCAGCGAAGCTTTCTTT.

The chain has TRBV20-1 and TRBJ1-6; D gene uncertain. The germline V gene encodes CDR1 DFQATT and CDR2 SNEGSKA (reference sequence). CDR3 size: 13 residues. V gave up 0 bases and J gave up 6 bases, with 6 bases separating them. DNA for the CDR3: TGCAGTGCTAGAGAAGGCGCTAATTCACCCCTCCACTTT. It specifies CSAREGANSPLHF.

V gene TRBV30 combines with J gene TRBJ2-5; D is possibly TRBD1 (5 bases). CDR1 and CDR2 from the germline V gene are GTSNPN and SVGIG (reference sequence). Trimming shortened V by 5 bases and J by 2 bases, and 9 bases separated the two germline ends. The CDR3 length is 12 residues. The CDR3 DNA follows: TGTGCCTGGCGTCAGGGTCAAGAGACCCAGTACTTC. Translation gives CAWRQGQETQYF.